These 6 T cell receptor beta chains came from one sample sequenced in a study of blood T cell repertoires in COVID-19. Produced via immunoSEQ multiplex PCR; TCRdb's table is partial and in-frame only. The table shows 150,000 to 200,000 clones, with 70% to 90% occurring only once. The sample taken for sequencing was peripheral blood. Receptors were obtained from a man between 60 and 75 years old with acute or convalescent COVID-19.

The chain recombines TRBV6-2 or TRBV6-3 with TRBJ2-2; 9 nucleotides line up with TRBD1. Germline CDR1 and CDR2: MNHEY and SVGEGT. The junction had 10 bases not matched to a gene; V was cut back by 2 bases and J by 3 bases. The CDR3 contains 18 residues. Written as DNA, the CDR3 is TGTGCCAGCAGTTACATGGGCAAATGGACAGGGGACACCGGGGAGCTGTTTTTT. Residues: CASSYMGKWTGDTGELFF.

The V and J genes are TRBV9 and TRBJ2-7; 8 bases are a match to TRBD2. The CDR3 is made up of 16 amino acids. The germline gives CDR1 SGDLS, CDR2 YYNGEE. The trim removed 2 bases at V and 2 bases at J, leaving 9 bases unmatched. The CDR3 nucleotides read TGTGCCAGCAGCGTCCGAAGAGCGGGAGCCCCCTACGAGCAGTACTTC. This encodes CASSVRRAGAPYEQYF.

Turning to this clone: The sample contains more than one DNA sequence encoding this CDR3. The rearrangement uses TRBV3-1 (or the pseudogene TRBV3-2) and TRBJ1-2, with 7 bases lining up with TRBD1. Germline values: CDR1 LGHDT, CDR2 YNNKEL (reference sequence). CDR3 length: 14 amino acids. The V gene end was trimmed by 1 base and the J gene end by 2 bases; junction bases not matched to a gene: 1. The CDR3 region is CASSQGQGNYGYTF. In nucleotides, the CDR3 is TGTGCCAGCAGCCAAGGACAGGGAAACTATGGCTACACCTTC.

The chain has TRBV5-1 and TRBJ2-7; 13 nucleotides align to TRBD2. V shed 4 bases and J 7 bases; nucleotides not matched to a gene: 14. Germline-derived CDR1 and CDR2 are SGHRS and YFSETQ. The CDR3 covers 17 residues. CDR3 loop: CASSPGPQLAGGKEQYF. The CDR3 DNA reads as TGCGCCAGCAGCCCGGGGCCCCAACTAGCGGGAGGGAAGGAGCAGTACTTC.

The genes are TRBV7-9 and TRBJ2-2, with TRBD1 matching over 9 bases. The CDR3 runs 15 residues. V shed 4 bases, J shed 1 base, and the junction held 1 base outside the gene matches. Germline CDR1 and CDR2: SEHNR and FQNEAQ (reference sequence). DNA of the CDR3: TGTGCCAGCAGCTGGACAGGGGTGAACACCGGGGAGCTGTTTTTT. It encodes CASSWTGVNTGELFF.

The J gene is TRBJ2-7, the V gene TRBV19; 11 bases align to TRBD1. Trimming at V came to 5 bases and at J to 3 bases, leaving 3 bases not matched to a gene. The length of the CDR3 is 14 residues. Germline-derived CDR1 and CDR2 are LNHDA and SQIVND (reference sequence). This CDR3 is CASSAGTGGYEQYF. The CDR3 bases are TGTGCCAGTAGTGCCGGGACAGGGGGCTACGAGCAGTACTTC.